The 5 T cell receptor beta chains below all came from one sample that was sequenced in a study of patients and donors after allogeneic stem cell transplantation. MiXCR was run by TCRdb on the RT-PCR reads, yielding one entry per CDR3 protein. The repertoire includes around 29,000 distinct CDR3 sequences, 37% of them detected once, and about 80% sits in the top ten. The sample was blood, either unsorted or a sorted T cell fraction (not recorded which). These receptors were obtained from a human donor who was either an allogeneic HSCT recipient or a stem cell or donor lymphocyte infusion donor (not recorded which). It is not recorded whose cells these are; they may come from a transplant donor.

This rearrangement joins TRBV7-9 to TRBJ2-7; D is unclear. Germline CDR1 and CDR2: SEHNR and FQNEAQ (reference sequence). The V gene lost 5 bases and the J gene lost 3 bases, with 8 bases spanning the gap. The CDR3 runs 12 residues. CDR3 DNA: TGTGCCAGCAGCCTCGGGCGCTACGAGCAGTACTTC. Translation gives CASSLGRYEQYF.

The V and J genes are TRBV27 and TRBJ2-7; no clear D gene. The CDR3 spans 14 residues. Germline assignment: CDR1 MNHEY and CDR2 SMNVEV (reference sequence). The V end was cut by 3 bases, the J end by 3 bases, with 12 bases between. The CDR3 bases are TGTGCCAGCAGTTTCGGTCGGGCAATCTACGAGCAGTACTTC. Encoded protein: CASSFGRAIYEQYF.

The genes are TRBV19 and TRBJ2-3; no firm D call. V was clipped by 1 base and J by 4 bases, with 6 bases between them. The CDR3 runs 13 residues. Germline V gene sequence: CDR1 LNHDA, CDR2 SQIVND (reference sequence). The CDR3 reads CASSIGWADTQYF. The CDR3 DNA is TGTGCCAGTAGTATAGGGTGGGCAGATACGCAGTATTTT.

The rearrangement uses TRBV6-6 and TRBJ1-4; 7 bases agree with TRBD1. Looked up from germline, CDR1 is MNHNY and CDR2 is SVGAGI (reference sequence). The CDR3 is made up of 14 amino acids. V trimming: 2 bases; J trimming: 5 bases; junction bases outside the gene matches: 2. The DNA for the CDR3 is TGTGCCAGCAGTTACGGCAGGGGGAATGAAAAACTGTTTTTT. Amino acids: CASSYGRGNEKLFF.

This clonotype has more than one count but fewer than ten. The V gene is TRBV6-2 or TRBV6-3, the J gene TRBJ2-7, with a tentative D call TRBD1 (6 bases). Germline CDR1 and CDR2: MNHEY and SVGEGT. Trimming took 6 bases from V and 3 from J, leaving 12 bases between them. This CDR3 comprises 13 residues. As DNA, the CDR3 is TGTGCCAGCAGATGGACAGTAGGCTACGAGCAGTACTTC. Residues: CASRWTVGYEQYF.